In this sample, the clone carrying this T cell receptor (beta chain) turned up a few times. The antigen remains undetermined. This sample's time point: pre-treatment sample, taken before nivolumab and TIL therapy. Pleural nodules or supraclavicular lymph nodes made up most of the excised metastases sampled. Patients then received nivolumab; progressors got lymphodepletion, TIL and IL-2. Stage 4 NSCLC adults joined between late 2017 and early 2020. Germline CDR1 and CDR2: KGHSY and FQNENV. The germline V and J ends were trimmed by 3 bases and 2 bases, with 16 bases remaining between them. The CDR3 runs to 16 residues. The libraries were made with immunoSEQ v3. Measured with immunoSEQ multiplex PCR; TCRdb has only the in-frame clones, and not every one. The data show under 100,000 clones, around three fifths seen once. The record originates from a study of TIL therapy for anti-PD-1-resistant metastatic lung cancer. Study context: Tumors had a median PD-L1 proportion score of more than 5%. Study conclusions and caveats: Many TIL product clones were absent from baseline tumor, suggesting clonal contraction.

The TCR sequence derives from a person aged 25 to 85 with non-small cell lung cancer. The rearrangement links TRBV16 to TRBJ2-5, with D possibly called TRBD1 or TRBD2 (5 bases each). The specimen comprised tumor tissue, sampled at baseline. This chain's CDR3 is CASSHTRDGLQETQYF. For the CDR3, the DNA is TGTGCCAGCAGCCACACCCGGGACGGTTTACAAGAGACCCAGTACTTC.